The next 13 T cell receptor beta chains were all read from a single sample in a study of cytomegalovirus exposure and HLA in healthy donors. PCR involved 60 Vbeta and 13 Jbeta primers. Generated by immunoSEQ multiplex PCR, the TCRdb table keeps only in-frame clones and is missing some. The sample consists of 100,000 or so clones, approximately 63% of them appearing once. Source material: PBMCs. The origin of the receptors is a woman in her thirties in good health and CMV-seronegative.

In this sample, this clone turned up a few times. DNA of the CDR3: TGCGCCAGCAGCCGCGAAGGGGGCGGTTTGAACGAGCAGTACTTC. Its translation: CASSREGGGLNEQYF. The rearrangement joins TRBV5-1 to TRBJ2-7, with 7 positions matching TRBD1. The CDR3 sequence is 15 residues long. Germline CDR1 SGHRS, CDR2 YFSETQ. With V trimmed by 4 bases and J by 5 bases, 12 bases remained unmatched.

V is TRBV28 and J is TRBJ2-3, with a possible D match to TRBD2 (6 bases). Germline V CDR1 and CDR2: MDHEN, SYDVKM. Trimming left V 6 bases short and J 3 bases short, with 7 bases between. The CDR3 covers 12 residues. CDR3 DNA sequence: TGTGCCAGCAGGGGGGGTACAGATACGCAGTATTTT. This translates into CASRGGTDTQYF.

This rearrangement joins TRBV9 to TRBJ1-1, with D maybe TRBD1 (6 bases). V dropped 0 bases and J dropped 1 base, with 19 bases sitting between them. The CDR3 sequence is 18 residues long. Germline CDR1 is SGDLS and CDR2 is YYNGEE. For the CDR3, the DNA is TGTGCCAGCAGCGTAGGGTGGGGGCTGGGACCCAAGAACACTGAAGCTTTCTTT. Its translation: CASSVGWGLGPKNTEAFF.

Only a few counts were recorded for this clone. The CDR3 loop reads CASSPSQGNLNTEAFF. DNA for the CDR3: TGTGCCAGCAGTCCCAGCCAGGGGAATTTAAACACTGAAGCTTTCTTT. The chain carries TRBV27 and TRBJ1-1; D might be TRBD1 (6 bases). Germline values: CDR1 MNHEY, CDR2 SMNVEV (reference sequence). V lost 5 bases to trimming and J lost 2 bases, with 18 bases between them. CDR3 length: 16 amino acids.

This chain connects TRBV6-1 to TRBJ2-3; D unclear. The germline V gene has CDR1 MNHNS and CDR2 SASEGT. The CDR3 runs to 14 residues. The V and J ends lost 8 bases and 5 bases respectively, with 17 bases between them. The CDR3: CASSPTINQDTQYF. Written as DNA, the CDR3 is TGTGCCAGCTCTCCTACCATAAACCAAGATACGCAGTATTTT.

The rearrangement uses TRBV6-1 and TRBJ2-7; TRBD1 agrees at 8 bases. Germline-derived CDR1 and CDR2 are MNHNS and SASEGT. After removal of 6 bases from V and 5 bases from J, the junction contained 6 bases not matched to a gene. The CDR3 is made up of 13 amino acids. Here the CDR3 reads CASRPGGKDEQYF. CDR3 bases: TGTGCCAGCAGGCCAGGGGGCAAGGACGAGCAGTACTTC.

This clone was detected once. This chain uses TRBV30 with TRBJ2-5; D perhaps matches TRBD1 (7 bases). From germline, CDR1 is GTSNPN and CDR2 SVGIG (reference sequence). The germline V and J ends were trimmed by 0 bases and 4 bases, with 9 bases remaining between them. This CDR3 contains 13 residues. This CDR3 reads CAWSVQGGETQYF. The CDR3 DNA reads as TGTGCCTGGAGTGTTCAGGGGGGAGAGACCCAGTACTTC.

This clone showed up just once. The V call is TRBV19, the J call TRBJ2-2, with D unclear. Germline V gene data show CDR1 as LNHDA and CDR2 as SQIVND (reference sequence). The CDR3 sequence is 13 residues long. The V and J ends lost 3 bases and 1 base respectively, with 3 bases between them. Here the CDR3 reads CASSIGNTGELFF. The CDR3, as DNA: TGTGCCAGTAGTATCGGGAACACCGGGGAGCTGTTTTTT.

The chain links TRBV5-1 to TRBJ1-1, with 7 bases fitting TRBD1. Germline V gene lookup returns CDR1 SGHRS and CDR2 YFSETQ. This CDR3 comprises 19 residues. V lost 1 base and J lost 7; bases outside the gene matches: 22. CDR3 residues: CASSLLSAGQSYFGGEAFF. CDR3 nucleotides: TGCGCCAGCAGCTTGTTGTCCGCGGGACAGAGTTATTTCGGTGGTGAAGCTTTCTTT.

The gene calls are TRBV6-6 and TRBJ1-2, with D possibly being TRBD1 (6 bases). Trimming cost V 2 bases and J 4 bases, with 14 bases left between them. The CDR3 loop spans 15 amino acids. Germline V lookup: CDR1 MNHNY, CDR2 SVGAGI (reference sequence). The CDR3 DNA sequence: TGTGCCAGCAGTTACCCCGTTGAGGGGGTCTATGGCTACACCTTC. Translating it yields CASSYPVEGVYGYTF.

This sequence joins TRBV5-4 and TRBJ2-5; 12 bases are shared with TRBD2. The junction had 4 bases not matched to a gene; V was cut back by 4 bases and J by 0 bases. Germline values: CDR1 SGHNT, CDR2 YYREEE (reference sequence). The CDR3 runs to 16 residues. The CDR3 sequence is CASSTGLAGNQETQYF. CDR3 bases: TGTGCCAGCAGCACCGGACTAGCGGGGAACCAAGAGACCCAGTACTTC.

The table lists this clone with a few counts. This sequence joins TRBV7-9 and TRBJ2-7; TRBD1 matches 9 bases. J was trimmed by 1 base and V by 7 bases; bases with no gene match: 8. The CDR3 has 15 amino acids. Germline CDR1 and CDR2: SEHNR and FQNEAQ (reference sequence). The CDR3 spells CASTGGTGFSYEQYF. In DNA form, the CDR3 reads TGTGCCAGCACCGGAGGGACAGGGTTTTCCTACGAGCAGTACTTC.

This clone was seen more than once but under ten times. The rearrangement uses TRBV25-1 and TRBJ2-7; 8 positions agree with TRBD1. Per the germline V gene, CDR1 is MGHDK and CDR2 is SYGVNS. V was pared by 3 bases and J by 4 bases, with 17 bases of the junction left unmatched. CDR3 length equals 18 residues. CDR3 region: CASSEGQLGQGNGYEQYF. DNA for the CDR3: TGTGCCAGCAGTGAGGGACAATTAGGACAGGGTAATGGGTACGAGCAGTACTTC.